The 24 T cell receptor beta chains presented below share a single source sample, sequenced in a study of cytomegalovirus exposure and HLA in healthy donors. The protocol was immunoSEQ multiplex PCR, while the TCRdb copy is restricted to in-frame clones and leaves out a portion. The sample gives some 72,000 clones, almost 97% of which show up once; roughly 1.5% is in the top ten. The sequenced sample consisted of PBMCs. The receptors were sampled from a man in his late teens or twenties in good health and CMV-seropositive.

The chain couples TRBV4-1 to TRBJ2-2; TRBD2 matches 7 bases. The ends lost 2 bases at V and 1 base at J; junction bases unmatched: 4. CDR3 length equals 16 residues. Germline V CDR1 and CDR2: MGHRA, YSYEKL. The chain's CDR3 is CASSQWRGRNTGELFF. In DNA form, the CDR3 reads TGCGCCAGCAGCCAATGGCGCGGGAGGAACACCGGGGAGCTGTTTTTT.

The J gene is TRBJ2-1, the V gene TRBV13; 9 bases fit TRBD1. Looked up from germline, CDR1 is PRHDT and CDR2 is FYEKMQ (reference sequence). J was trimmed by 2 bases and V by 5 bases; bases with no gene match: 4. The length of the CDR3 is 15 residues. This chain's CDR3 is CASSPTGGTYNEQFF. In DNA form, the CDR3 reads TGTGCCAGCAGCCCGACAGGGGGGACCTACAATGAGCAGTTCTTC.

CDR3 residues: CASSLRRAGAGNEQFF. CDR3 in DNA: TGCGCCAGCAGCTTGCGGCGGGCGGGAGCGGGCAATGAGCAGTTCTTC. The chain carries TRBV5-1 and TRBJ2-1; 7 nucleotides align to TRBD2. CDR1 and CDR2 (germline): SGHRS, YFSETQ. This CDR3 has 16 residues. Germline trimming cut 1 base from V and 6 bases from J; bases unmatched to any gene: 10.

The chain employs TRBV5-1 and TRBJ1-4; D is perhaps TRBD1 (6 bases). The CDR3 spans 14 residues. Germline CDR1 and CDR2: SGHRS and YFSETQ. V dropped 3 bases and J dropped 2 bases, with 8 bases sitting between them. The CDR3 bases are TGCGCCAGCAGCTCACAGGGTACTAATGAAAAACTGTTTTTT. It is translated as CASSSQGTNEKLFF.

The V and J genes are TRBV29-1 and TRBJ2-2, with D tentatively TRBD1 (5 bases). The germline CDR1 and CDR2 sequences are SQVTM and ANQGSEA. This CDR3 region has 12 residues. V was pared by 7 bases and J by 6 bases, with 12 bases between. The CDR3 reads CSAHRSAGELFF. CDR3 sequence (DNA): TGCAGCGCTCACAGGAGCGCCGGGGAGCTGTTTTTT.

The gene calls are TRBV19 and TRBJ2-7; 7 bases map to TRBD1. Germline V lookup: CDR1 LNHDA, CDR2 SQIVND (reference sequence). Trimming at V came to 5 bases and at J to 2 bases, leaving 3 bases not matched to a gene. The CDR3 consists of 13 residues. The CDR3 DNA is TGTGCCAGTAGTCACAGGGGCCCCTACGAGCAGTACTTC. It is translated as CASSHRGPYEQYF.

V gene TRBV30 combines with J gene TRBJ2-2, with D possibly being TRBD1 (5 bases). The CDR3 length is 14 residues. Trimming took off 0 bases at V and 4 bases at J, with 9 bases between the two ends. Germline CDR1 is GTSNPN and CDR2 is SVGIG (reference sequence). This CDR3 is CAWSVKGFTGELFF. The CDR3 DNA reads TGTGCCTGGAGTGTAAAGGGGTTCACCGGGGAGCTGTTTTTT. The whole variable domain, remainder taken from reference TRBV30 and TRBJ2-2, is SQTIHQWPATLVQPVGSPLSLECTVEGTSNPNLYWYRQAAGRGLQLLFYSVGIGQISSEVPQNLSASRPQDRQFILSSKKLLLSDSGFYLCAWSVKGFTGELFFGEGSRLTVL.

This chain uses TRBV7-6 with TRBJ1-1; D is ambiguous. The length of the CDR3 is 13 residues. Germline CDR1 and CDR2: SGHVS and FNYEAQ. V was shortened by 2 bases and J by 6 bases, with 10 bases between the two germline ends. CDR3 protein: CASSLMMDSEAFF. The CDR3, as DNA: TGTGCCAGCAGCTTAATGATGGACTCTGAAGCTTTCTTT.

This clone is a singleton in its sample. The chain joins TRBV30 to TRBJ2-6, with a weak D call TRBD1 (6 bases). Per the germline V gene, CDR1 is GTSNPN and CDR2 is SVGIG (reference sequence). V was pared by 0 bases and J by 0 bases, with 6 bases between. This CDR3 is 15 amino acids long. This CDR3 reads CAWSVGGSGANVLTF. The CDR3 nucleotides read TGTGCCTGGAGTGTAGGGGGCTCTGGGGCCAACGTCCTGACTTTC.

The chain combines TRBV6-5 with TRBJ2-7, with 10 bases aligning to TRBD1. Trimming cost V 6 bases and J 4 bases; bases outside gene matches: 6. There are 14 residues in the CDR3. The germline CDR1 and CDR2 sequences are MNHEY and SVGAGI. CDR3 DNA sequence: TGTGCCAGCAGGTCCGGGACAGGGGTGTACGAGCAGTACTTC. It is translated as CASRSGTGVYEQYF.

The chain is built from TRBV29-1 and TRBJ2-7; D call uncertain. Trimming stripped 6 bases from V and 3 bases from J, with 21 bases between. The CDR3 is made up of 15 amino acids. Germline values: CDR1 SQVTM, CDR2 ANQGSEA. CDR3 coding DNA: TGCAGCGTCGCCCCTCGTGGCGGAGCTAACTACGAGCAGTACTTC. Its translation: CSVAPRGGANYEQYF.

V gene TRBV11-2 combines with J gene TRBJ2-7; D uncertain. V lost 5 bases to trimming and J lost 6 bases, with 14 bases between them. CDR3 size: 13 residues. The V gene's germline CDR1 is SGHAT and CDR2 FQNNGV. CDR3 residues: CASSLSQESEQYF. In DNA form, the CDR3 reads TGTGCCAGCAGCCTCTCGCAAGAGTCCGAGCAGTACTTC.

The rearrangement joins TRBV7-3 to TRBJ1-1, with unresolved D. Germline V gene data show CDR1 as SGHTA and CDR2 as FQGTGA. The germline V and J ends were trimmed by 0 bases and 1 base, with 9 bases remaining between them. CDR3 length equals 15 residues. The CDR3 is CASSLTAGPNTEAFF. In DNA, the CDR3 is TGTGCCAGCAGCTTAACGGCAGGCCCGAACACTGAAGCTTTCTTT.

The rearrangement links TRBV6-6 to TRBJ1-1, with D tentatively TRBD1 (6 bases). V lost 5 bases to trimming and J lost 0 bases, with 16 bases between them. The CDR3 covers 16 residues. CDR1 is MNHNY, CDR2 SVGAGI, per germline (reference sequence). CDR3 nucleotide sequence: TGTGCCAGCAGTCGAACAGGGTTTGGACTGAACACTGAAGCTTTCTTT. The encoded protein is CASSRTGFGLNTEAFF.

The rearrangement links TRBV5-1 to TRBJ2-7; D is perhaps TRBD1 (7 bases). From germline, CDR1 is SGHRS and CDR2 YFSETQ. The CDR3 totals 14 residues. V dropped 4 bases and J dropped 3 bases, with 14 bases sitting between them. The CDR3 sequence is CASSPGDRIYEQYF. In nucleotides, the CDR3 is TGCGCCAGCAGCCCGGGGGACAGAATCTACGAGCAGTACTTC.

The chain joins TRBV6-1 to TRBJ2-3; D uncertain. Trimming left V 7 bases short and J 5 bases short, with 13 bases between. This CDR3 comprises 13 residues. CDR1 MNHNS and CDR2 SASEGT come from the germline V gene. Written as DNA, the CDR3 is TGTGCCAGCACCAGAGAGGCGGTAGATACGCAGTATTTT. Protein: CASTREAVDTQYF.

The CDR3 coding sequence is TGCGCCAGCAGATCCGAGGACAGAGTTTACGAGCAGTACTTC. The encoded protein is CASRSEDRVYEQYF. This sequence joins TRBV5-1 and TRBJ2-7; a possible D gene is TRBD1 (6 bases). Germline values: CDR1 SGHRS, CDR2 YFSETQ. Trimming took off 5 bases at V and 4 bases at J, with 16 bases between the two ends. The CDR3 length is 14 residues.

The chain links TRBV6-4 to TRBJ2-5, with D possibly TRBD1 on 5 matching bases. Per germline, CDR1 MRHNA and CDR2 SNTAGT. This CDR3 has 15 amino acids. V was pared by 2 bases and J by 5 bases, with 15 bases between. CDR3 in amino acids: CASSDRGRPGETQYF. CDR3 DNA sequence: TGTGCCAGCAGTGACAGGGGCAGGCCTGGGGAGACCCAGTACTTC.

The chain carries TRBV5-4 and TRBJ2-1; 8 bases fit TRBD2. The CDR3 sequence is 14 residues long. The J segment lost 3 bases and the V segment lost 7 bases, leaving 6 bases of the junction unmatched. Germline CDR1 is SGHNT and CDR2 is YYREEE (reference sequence). CDR3 in DNA: TGTGCCAGCGGTACTAGCGGAGACTACAATGAGCAGTTCTTC. As protein: CASGTSGDYNEQFF.

The chain couples TRBV6-6 to TRBJ2-7; D may be TRBD2 (5 bases). V was trimmed by 2 bases and J by 7 bases, leaving 6 bases between them. The CDR3 length is 11 residues. Germline loops: CDR1 MNHNY, CDR2 SVGAGI (reference sequence). Here the CDR3 reads CASSYGGEQYF. DNA of the CDR3: TGTGCCAGCAGTTACGGAGGTGAGCAGTACTTC.

The chain recombines TRBV16 with TRBJ2-1, with 11 bases lining up with TRBD2. The trim removed 4 bases at V and 2 bases at J, leaving 4 bases unmatched. The CDR3 covers 16 residues. From germline, CDR1 is KGHSY and CDR2 FQNENV. DNA for the CDR3: TGTGCCAGCAGCCGGACTAGCGGGTCCACCTACAATGAGCAGTTCTTC. Its translation: CASSRTSGSTYNEQFF.

V usage is TRBV7-9 and J usage is TRBJ1-1, with 10 bases lining up with TRBD1. Germline assignment: CDR1 SEHNR and CDR2 FQNEAQ (reference sequence). The CDR3 runs to 16 residues. Germline trimming cut 5 bases from V and 2 bases from J; bases unmatched to any gene: 8. The CDR3 sequence is CASSGGQGGRNTEAFF. For the CDR3, the DNA is TGTGCCAGCAGCGGCGGACAGGGGGGCCGAAACACTGAAGCTTTCTTT.

The chain couples TRBV19 to TRBJ2-2, with 7 bases lining up with TRBD2. V gave up 5 bases and J gave up 4 bases; unmatched junction bases: 10. CDR1 is LNHDA, CDR2 SQIVND, per germline (reference sequence). The CDR3 totals 16 residues. In DNA, the CDR3 is TGTGCCAGTAGTCCGGGCGGCGGGAGAGGCACCGGGGAGCTGTTTTTT. Translation gives CASSPGGGRGTGELFF.

This clone was observed once. J is TRBJ2-3 and V is TRBV9, with D possibly matching TRBD2 (7 bases). The germline V gene has CDR1 SGDLS and CDR2 YYNGEE. V lost 3 bases and J 3 bases, leaving 20 bases between the germline ends. This CDR3 is built from 17 residues. CDR3 loop: CASSASPGGGRTDTQYF. In nucleotides, the CDR3 is TGTGCCAGCAGCGCCTCCCCCGGGGGCGGGAGAACAGATACGCAGTATTTT.